This T cell receptor (beta chain) derives from a study of CD8 T cells in ankylosing spondylitis. Study-level findings and limits: Earlier work had already found some motif variants in reactive arthritis synovial fluid and blood. A TCR beta motif of under 10 highly homologous variants appeared characteristic of ankylosing spondylitis blood. Disease-linked clones were found to be CD8+ and relatively rare in peripheral blood.

On this clonotype itself: As yet, its antigen is unknown.

Using quantitative 5'-RACE with molecular barcodes, the authors made TCR beta libraries. TCRdb re-analysed the 5' RACE reads in MiXCR, keeping a single row per CDR3 protein. The sample records under 450,000 distinct CDR3 sequences, approximately 17% being singletons. CDR1 and CDR2 (germline): SNHLY, FYNNEI. Trimming took 0 bases from V and 0 from J; bases not matched to a gene: 1. The CDR3 covers 16 residues. The sequenced sample consisted of blood, either unsorted or a sorted T cell fraction (not recorded which). The V call is TRBV2, the J call TRBJ1-3; 8 bases are a match to TRBD1. The receptor's source is a male donor with ankylosing spondylitis. The CDR3 DNA follows: TGTGCCAGCAGTGAAGCGGGGACAGGCTCTGGAAACACCATATATTTT. It yields the protein CASSEAGTGSGNTIYF.